One sample yielded the 12 T cell receptor beta chains listed below, sequenced in a study of CD8 T cells in Susac syndrome. After extraction with the RNeasy kit, roughly 0.5 to 1 ug of the RNA was reverse transcribed using random hexamers. TCRdb re-analysed the immunoSEQ multiplex PCR reads in MiXCR, keeping a single row per CDR3 protein. This table holds 65,000 to 80,000 distinct CDR3 sequences, 91% found once. Sample: CD8+ T cells from PBMCs. These receptors all stem from a human donor with multiple sclerosis.

J is TRBJ1-4 and V is TRBV7-9; D uncertain. This CDR3 is 17 amino acids long. Germline CDR1 SEHNR, CDR2 FQNEAQ (reference sequence). Between the trimmed V and J ends, which lost 5 bases and 1 base, there was a span of 17 bases. The CDR3 DNA is TGTGCCAGCAGCCACCCCCCACGGGAGCTAACTAATGAAAAACTGTTTTTT. It codes for CASSHPPRELTNEKLFF.

The V and J genes are TRBV10-1 and TRBJ1-1; 7 nucleotides line up with TRBD1. Trimming cost V 0 bases and J 8 bases; bases outside gene matches: 9. The CDR3 loop spans 15 amino acids. Germline loops: CDR1 WNHNN, CDR2 SYGVQD (reference sequence). Written as DNA, the CDR3 is TGCGCCAGCAGTGAGTCTCCCGAGGGGGCCGGGGAAGCTTTCTTT. Amino acids: CASSESPEGAGEAFF.

The rearrangement joins TRBV4-3 to TRBJ2-2; D is unclear. CDR1 LGHNA and CDR2 YSLEER come from the germline V gene. Deletions cut 9 bases from V and 10 bases from J, with 12 bases between. This CDR3 is built from 11 residues. The CDR3 nucleotides are TGCGCCAGAAACGAGGTAGAGGAGCTGTTTTTT. Protein product: CARNEVEELFF.

This rearrangement joins TRBV9 to TRBJ1-1; 7 bases are a match to TRBD1. CDR1 and CDR2 from the germline V gene are SGDLS and YYNGEE. This CDR3 has 13 residues. J gave up 6 bases and V 3 bases, and 5 bases lay outside the gene matches. CDR3 nucleotides: TGTGCCAGCAGCGGGCGACAGGGCCCTGAAGCTTTCTTT. Residues: CASSGRQGPEAFF. Full variable domain (missing parts from reference TRBV9 and TRBJ1-1): DSGVTQTPKHLITATGQRVTLRCSPRSGDLSVYWYQQSLDQGLQFLIQYYNGEERAKGNILERFSAQQFPDLHSELNLSSLELGDSALYFCASSGRQGPEAFFGQGTRLTVV.

The chain joins TRBV5-4 to TRBJ2-7, with a tentative D call TRBD2 (6 bases). Trimming removed 1 base from V and 7 bases from J, with 9 bases in between. The V gene's germline CDR1 is SGHNT and CDR2 YYREEE (reference sequence). The CDR3 is 12 residues long. The DNA for the CDR3 is TGTGCCAGCAGCTTGCGGGGGACGGAGCAGTACTTC. It is translated as CASSLRGTEQYF. The full variable domain, in which reference TRBV5-4 and TRBJ2-7 provide the parts outside the CDR3, is ETGVTQSPTHLIKTRGQQVTLRCSSQSGHNTVSWYQQALGQGPQFIFQYYREEENGRGNFPPRFSGLQFPNYSSELNVNALELDDSALYLCASSLRGTEQYFGPGTRLTVT.

The chain joins TRBV18 to TRBJ2-2, with D possibly TRBD2 on 6 matching bases. The CDR3 contains 16 residues. The V end was cut by 3 bases, the J end by 0 bases, with 11 bases between. Germline V CDR1 and CDR2: KGHSH, LQKENI. CDR3 amino acids: CASSPWGETNTGELFF. DNA of the CDR3: TGTGCCAGCTCACCTTGGGGGGAAACGAACACCGGGGAGCTGTTTTTT.

V gene TRBV3-1 combines with J gene TRBJ2-3, with D perhaps TRBD1 or TRBD2 (5 bases each). V was trimmed by 4 bases and J by 10 bases, leaving 15 bases between them. Per the germline V gene, CDR1 is LGHDT and CDR2 is YNNKEL (reference sequence). The CDR3 has 13 amino acids. The CDR3 loop reads CASSPGPWGAQYF. The DNA for the CDR3 is TGTGCCAGCAGCCCGGGACCCTGGGGCGCGCAGTATTTT.

CDR3 amino acids: CASSQDSTESVGYTF. CDR3 DNA: TGCGCCAGCAGCCAAGATTCCACGGAATCGGTGGGCTACACCTTC. The rearrangement joins TRBV4-3 to TRBJ1-2; D gene uncertain. Germline CDR1 is LGHNA and CDR2 is YSLEER. The CDR3 is 15 residues long. V lost 0 bases, J lost 8 bases, and 16 bases lay in between.

This chain joins TRBV29-1 and TRBJ1-1; a weak D match, TRBD1 (6 bases). Trimming shortened V by 6 bases and J by 1 base, and 9 bases separated the two germline ends. Germline V gives CDR1 SQVTM, CDR2 ANQGSEA. The CDR3 sequence is 12 residues long. The DNA for the CDR3 is TGCAGCGTCGCGGACAGGAACACTGAAGCTTTCTTT. Protein: CSVADRNTEAFF.

This sequence joins TRBV7-8 and TRBJ2-7; 9 nucleotides line up with TRBD2. V gave up 5 bases and J gave up 4 bases; unmatched junction bases: 18. The germline CDR1 and CDR2 sequences are SGHVS and FQNEAQ. The CDR3 is made up of 18 amino acids. The CDR3 DNA reads TGTGCCAGCAGCCTTACTTTTCTAGCGGGGATTACTCAATACGAGCAGTACTTC. Translating gives CASSLTFLAGITQYEQYF.

The V gene is TRBV28, the J gene TRBJ2-1, with a tentative D call TRBD2 (6 bases). Germline V gives CDR1 MDHEN, CDR2 SYDVKM. This CDR3 has 16 residues. Trimming took 6 bases from V and 6 from J, leaving 21 bases between them. CDR3 sequence: CASRDRSGLPRNEQFF. The CDR3 region has the DNA TGTGCCAGCAGGGACCGCTCGGGACTGCCTCGCAATGAGCAGTTCTTC.

The chain employs TRBV20-1 and TRBJ2-5; TRBD1 aligns across 7 bases. CDR3 size: 14 residues. Looked up from germline, CDR1 is DFQATT and CDR2 is SNEGSKA (reference sequence). V lost 3 bases and J lost 2; bases outside the gene matches: 6. Here the CDR3 reads CSASGRGQQETQYF. CDR3 DNA: TGCAGTGCTAGCGGCAGGGGACAGCAAGAGACCCAGTACTTC.